The 21 T cell receptor beta chains reported below all come from one sample, sequenced in a study of human T cells and chemical hapten exposure. TCRdb processed the RACE reads anew with MiXCR; each CDR3 protein has one entry. The sample has 75,000 to 95,000 distinct CDR3 sequences; about 11% are singletons. Time point specified: patch test 1, 2 weeks after DPC sensitization. Documented treatment: therapeutic diphenylcyclopropenone sensitization with weekly scalp DPC. Here the sequenced sample was whole blood, taken in connection with sensitization to the hapten diphenylcyclopropenone (DPC). The receptors shown here come from a woman aged 55-70 years with alopecia areata. Some clones in this sample may be carry-over from other donors' samples.

The chain uses TRBV5-8 and TRBJ2-7, with 8 bases aligning to TRBD2. This CDR3 region has 14 residues. Germline CDR1 reads SGHTS; CDR2 reads YDEGEE. The ends lost 5 bases at V and 4 bases at J; junction bases unmatched: 8. The CDR3 DNA reads as TGTGCCAGCAGACCGTCTCCTAGCGGGTACGAGCAGTACTTC. It translates to CASRPSPSGYEQYF.

The chain couples TRBV2 to TRBJ2-7; the D gene is possibly TRBD1 (6 bases). V gave up 6 bases and J gave up 6 bases, with 9 bases separating them. CDR1 SNHLY and CDR2 FYNNEI come from the germline V gene. This CDR3 is 11 amino acids long. Here the CDR3 DNA reads TGTGCCAGCAGCTCAGGGGCCGAGCAGTACTTC. Protein sequence: CASSSGAEQYF.

This clonotype showed up just a few times. This chain links TRBV10-1 with TRBJ2-5; 7 bases agree with TRBD2. Germline V gene data show CDR1 as WNHNN and CDR2 as SYGVQD (reference sequence). The CDR3 runs to 13 residues. With 9 bases clipped from V and 2 bases from J, the junction kept 6 bases outside the gene matches. CDR3 protein: CASGRGGQETQYF. Written as DNA, the CDR3 is TGCGCCAGTGGACGCGGGGGACAAGAGACCCAGTACTTC.

In its sample, this clonotype was seen once. The gene calls are TRBV12-3 or TRBV12-4 and TRBJ2-7, with D perhaps matching TRBD2 (6 bases). Trimming shortened V by 8 bases and J by 4 bases, and 12 bases separated the two germline ends. The CDR3 is 12 residues long. The CDR3 region is CASASGTYEQYF. The CDR3, as DNA: TGTGCCAGCGCTTCCGGGACTTACGAGCAGTACTTC.

Here the CDR3 reads CASSHEQLHNEQFF. The CDR3, as DNA: TGTGCCAGCAGCCATGAACAGTTACACAATGAGCAGTTCTTC. The chain couples TRBV7-8 to TRBJ2-1, with D unclear. CDR1 and CDR2 (germline): SGHVS, FQNEAQ. V lost 5 bases, J lost 5 bases, and 13 bases lay in between. This CDR3 comprises 14 residues. The variable domain in full, completed from reference TRBV7-8 and TRBJ2-1, reads GAGVSQSPRYKVAKRGQDVALRCDPISGHVSLFWYQQALGQGPEFLTYFQNEAQLDKSGLPSDRFFAERPEGSVSTLKIQRTQQEDSAVYLCASSHEQLHNEQFFGPGTRLTVL.

Only a few counts were recorded for this clonotype. The chain recombines TRBV5-5 with TRBJ2-1; the D is unclear. The CDR3 spans 17 residues. The germline gives CDR1 SGHKS, CDR2 YYEKEE (reference sequence). V lost 5 bases and J lost 8, with 26 bases in between. The CDR3 DNA reads TGTGCCAGCAGTCTCGCCCCCCGCGCACCACCCGTCGATGAGCAGTTCTTC. Its protein is CASSLAPRAPPVDEQFF.

This clonotype has only a few counts. The chain recombines TRBV5-1 with TRBJ1-1; 9 bases map to TRBD1. The CDR3 runs 15 residues. Germline V lookup: CDR1 SGHRS, CDR2 YFSETQ. The J segment lost 4 bases and the V segment lost 1 base, leaving 5 bases of the junction unmatched. CDR3 residues: CASSLTQGAGTEAFF. CDR3 coding DNA: TGCGCCAGCAGCTTGACACAGGGGGCAGGCACTGAAGCTTTCTTT.

This clonotype came up many times. The rearrangement links TRBV7-3 to TRBJ2-7; perhaps TRBD2 as D (5 bases). Trimming cost V 5 bases and J 6 bases, with 20 bases left between them. The CDR3 runs 15 residues. Germline CDR1 reads SGHTA; CDR2 reads FQGTGA. CDR3 in DNA: TGTGCCAGCAGCCCCTTCGGCGGAGGAGGTGCCGAGCAGTACTTC. The encoded protein is CASSPFGGGGAEQYF.

The rearrangement uses TRBV28 and TRBJ2-1; TRBD2 matches at 15 bases. The V segment lost 6 bases and the J segment 7 bases; nucleotides outside the gene matches: 13. Germline CDR1 is MDHEN and CDR2 is SYDVKM. CDR3 length: 18 residues. The CDR3, as DNA: TGTGCCAGCAGCCCTAGGGAGGGACTAGCGGGGGGCGGGAATGAGCAGTTCTTC. It translates to CASSPREGLAGGGNEQFF.

The rearrangement links TRBV5-1 to TRBJ2-1, with TRBD2 as a possible D gene (6 bases). Germline CDR1 SGHRS, CDR2 YFSETQ. The CDR3 consists of 15 residues. Trimming left V 5 bases short and J 0 bases short, with 12 bases between. Here the CDR3 DNA reads TGCGCCAGCAGAGGAGACGGGAGCTCCTACAATGAGCAGTTCTTC. Translating gives CASRGDGSSYNEQFF.

Concerning this clonotype: This may be a read error: a much more frequent sequence differs by one nucleotide. The chain combines TRBV7-9 with TRBJ1-1; D unclear. This CDR3 comprises 13 residues. V was cut by 2 bases and J by 1 base, with 5 bases left in between. The germline V gene encodes CDR1 SEHNR and CDR2 FQNEAQ (reference sequence). CDR3 residues: CASSLTANTEAFF. The CDR3 bases are TGTGCCAGCAGCTTAACAGCGAACACTGAAGCTTTCTTT. Combining the CDR3 with reference TRBV7-9 and TRBJ1-1 gives the whole variable domain DTGVSQNPRHKITKRGQNVTFRCDPISEHNRLYWYRQTLGQGPEFLTYFQNEAQLEKSRLLSDRFSAERPKGSFSTLEIQRTEQGDSAMYLCASSLTANTEAFFGQGTRLTVV.

The CDR3 loop is CSARRQVVVPEAFF. DNA of the CDR3: TGCAGTGCTAGGAGACAGGTGGTAGTCCCTGAAGCTTTCTTT. The V gene is TRBV20-1, the J gene TRBJ1-1, with a tentative D call TRBD1 (6 bases). Deletions cut 3 bases from V and 6 bases from J, with 17 bases between. The CDR3 runs 14 residues. Germline-derived CDR1 and CDR2 are DFQATT and SNEGSKA (reference sequence).

The rearrangement links TRBV7-3 to TRBJ2-3; maybe TRBD2 (5 bases). Germline lookup yields CDR1 SGHTA and CDR2 FQGTGA. The V end was cut by 0 bases, the J end by 2 bases, with 6 bases between. The CDR3 contains 14 residues. The CDR3 is CASSLTGITDTQYF. CDR3 DNA: TGTGCCAGCAGCTTAACCGGGATCACAGATACGCAGTATTTT.

The genes are TRBV10-3 and TRBJ2-6; 7 bases match TRBD2. Germline V gene sequence: CDR1 ENHRY, CDR2 SYGVKD. This CDR3 contains 17 residues. Trimming took 2 bases from V and 5 from J; bases not matched to a gene: 9. CDR3 sequence reads: CAISEPGAGTWANVLTF. The CDR3 DNA reads as TGTGCCATCAGTGAGCCGGGAGCGGGGACTTGGGCCAACGTCCTGACTTTC.

The V call is TRBV5-6, the J call TRBJ2-3; D possibly corresponds to TRBD2 (6 bases). CDR1 SGHDT and CDR2 YYEEEE come from the germline V gene. V was pared by 4 bases and J by 0 bases, with 12 bases between. This CDR3 region has 15 residues. DNA for the CDR3: TGTGCCAGCAGCACGGGGGACTTCAGCACAGATACGCAGTATTTT. This sequence encodes CASSTGDFSTDTQYF.

J is TRBJ2-5 and V is TRBV2; 8 bases are a match to TRBD2. V shed 6 bases and J 5 bases; nucleotides not matched to a gene: 14. The CDR3 totals 16 residues. Germline-derived CDR1 and CDR2 are SNHLY and FYNNEI. Here the CDR3 DNA reads TGTGCCAGCAGGGCCGCAGCGGGGGCCGTGCAGGAGACCCAGTACTTC. It yields the protein CASRAAAGAVQETQYF.

This clonotype was seen a few times. The chain links TRBV19 to TRBJ1-2; D is unresolved. CDR3 length: 15 residues. CDR1 and CDR2 (germline): LNHDA, SQIVND (reference sequence). Trimming took off 7 bases at V and 4 bases at J, with 19 bases between the two ends. This chain's CDR3 is CASTLSPLRGYGYTF. The CDR3 DNA sequence: TGTGCCAGTACCCTGTCCCCACTTCGCGGCTATGGCTACACCTTC.

In this sample, this clonotype turned up a few times. The rearrangement uses TRBV5-1 and TRBJ2-3; D is perhaps TRBD1 (6 bases). The CDR3 has 14 residues. V lost 2 bases and J 2 bases, leaving 9 bases between the germline ends. Germline V CDR1 and CDR2: SGHRS, YFSETQ. CDR3 amino acids: CASSLQGITDTQYF. Here the CDR3 DNA reads TGCGCCAGCAGCTTACAGGGAATCACAGATACGCAGTATTTT.

This clonotype was seen only a few times. V usage is TRBV6-1 and J usage is TRBJ2-3; 7 bases align to TRBD2. The CDR3 totals 15 residues. Trimming at V came to 1 base and at J to 1 base, leaving 2 bases not matched to a gene. Germline V gene sequence: CDR1 MNHNS, CDR2 SASEGT. This CDR3 reads CASSEVAGGTDTQYF. Written as DNA, the CDR3 is TGTGCCAGCAGTGAAGTAGCGGGCGGCACAGATACGCAGTATTTT.

This clonotype was detected many times. This chain links TRBV10-2 with TRBJ2-3; 7 bases align to TRBD2. The CDR3 is 15 residues long. Trimming took 4 bases from V and 0 from J; bases not matched to a gene: 4. Germline loops: CDR1 WSHSY, CDR2 SAAADI. The CDR3 reads CASSGTSDSTDTQYF. The CDR3 DNA follows: TGCGCCAGCAGTGGAACTAGCGATAGCACAGATACGCAGTATTTT.

The chain combines TRBV7-2 with TRBJ2-5, with 13 nucleotides matching TRBD2. CDR1 and CDR2 from the germline V gene are SGHTA and FQGNSA. The CDR3 runs 17 residues. V was clipped by 5 bases and J by 3 bases; unmatched bases: 9. CDR3 coding DNA: TGTGCCAGCAGCCTAAGACTAGCGGGGGGCCGAGAAGAGACCCAGTACTTC. Protein: CASSLRLAGGREETQYF.